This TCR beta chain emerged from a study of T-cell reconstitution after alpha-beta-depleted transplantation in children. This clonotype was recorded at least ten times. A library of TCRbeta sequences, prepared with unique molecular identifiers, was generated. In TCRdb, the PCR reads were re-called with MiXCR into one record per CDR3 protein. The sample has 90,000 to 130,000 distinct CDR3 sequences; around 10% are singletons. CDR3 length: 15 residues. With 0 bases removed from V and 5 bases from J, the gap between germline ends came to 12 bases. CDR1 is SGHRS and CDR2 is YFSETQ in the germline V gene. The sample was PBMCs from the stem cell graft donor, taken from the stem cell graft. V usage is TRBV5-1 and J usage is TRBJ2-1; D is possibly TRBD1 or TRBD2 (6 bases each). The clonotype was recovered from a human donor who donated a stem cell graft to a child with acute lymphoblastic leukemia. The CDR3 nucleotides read TGCGCCAGCAGCTTGGTCGGGGGCCTTAACAATGAGCAGTTCTTC. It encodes CASSLVGGLNNEQFF.